This TCR beta chain was recovered during a study of memory CD8 T cells in hepatitis C reinfection. Sequenced by immunoSEQ multiplex PCR; TCRdb stores in-frame clones only, minus some. This sample has 45,000 to 65,000 clones, with roughly nine tenths found just once. As for time point: pre-reinfection, 55 to 20 weeks before reinfection detection. TCR sequencing was done directly ex vivo on sorted cells, without expansion in vitro. V was cut by 1 base and J by 7 bases, with 7 bases left in between. Germline V CDR1 and CDR2: MGHRA, YSYEKL. The CDR3 loop spans 13 amino acids. The sequenced sample was naive CD8+ T cells sorted from blood. The rearrangement joins TRBV4-1 to TRBJ2-2; D not certain. This TCR was recovered from a man aged 18 to 30 with hepatitis C virus infection. The CDR3 DNA follows: TGCGCCAGCAGCCAAGTACTTGGCGGGGAGCTGTTTTTT. Its translation is CASSQVLGGELFF.